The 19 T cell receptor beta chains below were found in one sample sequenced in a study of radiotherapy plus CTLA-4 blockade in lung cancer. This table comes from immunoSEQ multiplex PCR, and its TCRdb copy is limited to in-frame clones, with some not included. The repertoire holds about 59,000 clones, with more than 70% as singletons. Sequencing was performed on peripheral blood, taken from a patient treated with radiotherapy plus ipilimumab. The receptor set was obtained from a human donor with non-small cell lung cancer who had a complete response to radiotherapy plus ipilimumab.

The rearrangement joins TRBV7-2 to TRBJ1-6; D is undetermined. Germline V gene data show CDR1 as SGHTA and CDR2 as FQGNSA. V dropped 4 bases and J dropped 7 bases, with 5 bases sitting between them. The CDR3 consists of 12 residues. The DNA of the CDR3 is TGTGCCAGCAGCTCCTTGAATTCACCCCTCCACTTT. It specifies CASSSLNSPLHF. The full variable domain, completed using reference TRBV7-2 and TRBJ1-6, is GAGVSQSPSNKVTEKGKDVELRCDPISGHTALYWYRQSLGQGLEFLIYFQGNSAPDKSGLPSDRFSAERTGGSVSTLTIQRTQQEDSAVYLCASSSLNSPLHFGNGTRLTVT.

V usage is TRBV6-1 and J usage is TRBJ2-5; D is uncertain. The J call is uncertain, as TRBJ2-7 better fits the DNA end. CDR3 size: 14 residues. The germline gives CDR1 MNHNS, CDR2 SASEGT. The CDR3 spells CASSENGRSNEQYF. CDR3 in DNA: TGTGCCAGCAGTGAAAACGGTCGATCTAACGAGCAGTACTTC.

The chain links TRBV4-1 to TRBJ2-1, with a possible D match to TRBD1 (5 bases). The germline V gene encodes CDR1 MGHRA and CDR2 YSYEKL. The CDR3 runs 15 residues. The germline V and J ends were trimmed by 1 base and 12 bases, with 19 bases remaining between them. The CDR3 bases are TGCGCCAGCAGCCAAGGGGGCGGAGACAGAAGAGCGCAGTTCTTC. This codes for CASSQGGGDRRAQFF.

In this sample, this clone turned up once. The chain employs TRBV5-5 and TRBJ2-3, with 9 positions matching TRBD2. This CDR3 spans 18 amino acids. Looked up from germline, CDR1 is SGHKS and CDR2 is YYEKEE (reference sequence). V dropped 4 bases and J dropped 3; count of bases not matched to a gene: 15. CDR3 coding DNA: TGTGCCAGCAGCCCAACCCAGCTCGCGGGGGGGGAGACAGATACGCAGTATTTT. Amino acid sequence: CASSPTQLAGGETDTQYF.

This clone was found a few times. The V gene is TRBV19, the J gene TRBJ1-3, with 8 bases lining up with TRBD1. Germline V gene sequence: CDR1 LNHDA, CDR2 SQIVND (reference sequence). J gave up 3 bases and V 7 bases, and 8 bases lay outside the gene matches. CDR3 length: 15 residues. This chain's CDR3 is CASKEGQGYGNTIYF. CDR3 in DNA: TGTGCCAGTAAGGAAGGACAGGGTTATGGAAACACCATATATTTT.

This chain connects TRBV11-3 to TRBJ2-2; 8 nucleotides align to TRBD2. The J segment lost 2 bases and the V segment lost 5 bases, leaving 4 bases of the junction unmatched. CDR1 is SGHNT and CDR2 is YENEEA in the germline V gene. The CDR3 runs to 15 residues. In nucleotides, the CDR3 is TGTGCCAGCAGCCCTCGGACTAGCAACACCGGGGAGCTGTTTTTT. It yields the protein CASSPRTSNTGELFF. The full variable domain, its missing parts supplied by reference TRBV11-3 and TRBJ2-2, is EAGVVQSPRYKIIEKKQPVAFWCNPISGHNTLYWYLQNLGQGPELLIRYENEEAVDDSQLPKDRFSAERLKGVDSTLKIQPAELGDSAVYLCASSPRTSNTGELFFGEGSRLTVL.

The chain's CDR3 is CASSEGSGGQFF. The CDR3 nucleotides read TGTGCCAGCAGTGAAGGAAGCGGAGGGCAGTTCTTC. V is TRBV2 and J is TRBJ2-1; the D gene is possibly TRBD2 (5 bases). V dropped 1 base and J dropped 12 bases, with 10 bases sitting between them. The CDR3 has 12 amino acids. Germline values: CDR1 SNHLY, CDR2 FYNNEI.

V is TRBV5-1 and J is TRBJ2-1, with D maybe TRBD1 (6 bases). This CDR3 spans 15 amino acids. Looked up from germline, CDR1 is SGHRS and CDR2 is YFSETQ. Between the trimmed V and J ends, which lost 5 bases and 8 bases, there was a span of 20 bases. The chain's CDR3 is CASRRTAIGADEQFF. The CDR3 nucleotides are TGCGCCAGCAGACGGACAGCCATTGGGGCAGATGAGCAGTTCTTC.

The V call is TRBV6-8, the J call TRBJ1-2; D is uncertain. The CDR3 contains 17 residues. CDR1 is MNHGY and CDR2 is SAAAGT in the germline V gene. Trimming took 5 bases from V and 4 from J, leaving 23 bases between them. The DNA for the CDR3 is TGTGCCAGCAGTCGTCTTTTAGGCTCTAGAAAGACCTATGGCTACACCTTC. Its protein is CASSRLLGSRKTYGYTF.

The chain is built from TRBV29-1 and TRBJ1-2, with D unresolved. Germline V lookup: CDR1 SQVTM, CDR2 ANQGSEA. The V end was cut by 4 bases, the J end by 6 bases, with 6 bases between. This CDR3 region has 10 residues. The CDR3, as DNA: TGCAGCGTTGTGGCGGATGGCTACACCTTC. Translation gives CSVVADGYTF.

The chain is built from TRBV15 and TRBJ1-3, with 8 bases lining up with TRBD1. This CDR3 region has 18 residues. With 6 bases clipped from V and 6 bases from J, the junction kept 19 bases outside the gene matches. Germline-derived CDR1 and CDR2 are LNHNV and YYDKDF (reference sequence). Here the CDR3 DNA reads TGTGCCACCAGAACGACCGCGGACAGGGATGGATTTGAAAACACCATATATTTT. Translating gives CATRTTADRDGFENTIYF.

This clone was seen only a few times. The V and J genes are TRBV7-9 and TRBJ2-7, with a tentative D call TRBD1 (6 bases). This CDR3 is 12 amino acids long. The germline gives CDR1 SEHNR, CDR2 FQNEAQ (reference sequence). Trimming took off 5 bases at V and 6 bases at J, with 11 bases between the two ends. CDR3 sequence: CASSEQGREQYF. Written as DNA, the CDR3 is TGTGCCAGCAGCGAACAGGGACGCGAGCAGTACTTC. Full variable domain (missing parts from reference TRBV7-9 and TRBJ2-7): DTGVSQNPRHKITKRGQNVTFRCDPISEHNRLYWYRQTLGQGPEFLTYFQNEAQLEKSRLLSDRFSAERPKGSFSTLEIQRTEQGDSAMYLCASSEQGREQYFGPGTRLTVT.

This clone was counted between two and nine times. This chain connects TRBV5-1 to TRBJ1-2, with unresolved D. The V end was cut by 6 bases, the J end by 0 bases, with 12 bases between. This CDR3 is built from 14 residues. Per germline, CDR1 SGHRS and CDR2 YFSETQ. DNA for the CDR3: TGCGCCAGCAATGGTGGAGGCGCTAACTATGGCTACACCTTC. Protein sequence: CASNGGGANYGYTF.

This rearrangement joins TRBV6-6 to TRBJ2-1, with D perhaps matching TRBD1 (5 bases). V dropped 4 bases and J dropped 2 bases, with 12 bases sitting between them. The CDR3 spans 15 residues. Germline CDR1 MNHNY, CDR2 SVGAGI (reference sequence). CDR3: CASSFQQGTYNEQFF. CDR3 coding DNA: TGTGCCAGCAGTTTCCAGCAGGGTACCTACAATGAGCAGTTCTTC.

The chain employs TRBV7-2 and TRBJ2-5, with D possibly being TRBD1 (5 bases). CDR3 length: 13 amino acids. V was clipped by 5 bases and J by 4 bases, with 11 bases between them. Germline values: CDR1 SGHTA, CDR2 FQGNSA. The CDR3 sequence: CASSGRVPETQYF. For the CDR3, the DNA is TGTGCCAGCAGCGGCAGGGTTCCAGAGACCCAGTACTTC.

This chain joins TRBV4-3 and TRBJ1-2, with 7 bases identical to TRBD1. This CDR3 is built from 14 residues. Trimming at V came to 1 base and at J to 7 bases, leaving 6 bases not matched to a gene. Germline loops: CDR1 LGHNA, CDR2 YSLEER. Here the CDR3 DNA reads TGCGCCAGCAGCCAAGTTGGAGGGGGCTCTGGCTACACCTTC. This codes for CASSQVGGGSGYTF.

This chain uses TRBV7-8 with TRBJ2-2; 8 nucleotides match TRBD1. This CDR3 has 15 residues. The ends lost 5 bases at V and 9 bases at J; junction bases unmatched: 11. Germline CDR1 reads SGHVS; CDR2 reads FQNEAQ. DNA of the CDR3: TGTGCCAGCAGCGTTAGTGGGGACAGGCCCCGGGAGCTGTTTTTT. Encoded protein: CASSVSGDRPRELFF.

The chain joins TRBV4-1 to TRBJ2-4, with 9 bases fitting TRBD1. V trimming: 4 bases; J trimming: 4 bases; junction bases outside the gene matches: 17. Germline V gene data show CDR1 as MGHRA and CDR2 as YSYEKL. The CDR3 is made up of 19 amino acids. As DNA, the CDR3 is TGCGCCAGCAGCCTCCGGGACAGGGTGGAAATAGTAGCTAAAAACATTCAGTACTTC. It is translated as CASSLRDRVEIVAKNIQYF.

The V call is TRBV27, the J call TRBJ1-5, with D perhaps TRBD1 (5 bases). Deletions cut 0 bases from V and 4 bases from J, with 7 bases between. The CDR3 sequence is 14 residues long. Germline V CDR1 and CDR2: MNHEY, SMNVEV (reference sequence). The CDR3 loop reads CASSLSGGNQPQHF. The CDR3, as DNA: TGTGCCAGCAGTTTATCCGGGGGAAATCAGCCCCAGCATTTT.